Included here is one T cell receptor (beta chain) sequence, with context. The CDR3 runs 14 residues. V was pared by 4 bases and J by 0 bases, with 2 bases of the junction left unmatched. Germline CDR1 reads SGHNT; CDR2 reads YYREEE (reference sequence). Residents of approximately 25 US areas, aged roughly 18 to 89 years, made up the participants. Cohorts were assigned according to the clinical history that participants reported. Either two negative PCRs, clearance, or symptom resolution qualified Cohort 3 donors as recovered. The sample comes from a study of blood T cell repertoires in COVID-19. Original processing methods: Researchers report that nucleated cell counts were estimated from reference gene primer amplification. Sequencing was performed with immunoSEQ multiplex PCR; in TCRdb, only in-frame clones are kept and a portion is missing. That table gives V, J and clone size, and the DNA gave D and trimming. The data hold 200,000 to 250,000 clones, with about 85% observed a single time.

The V call is TRBV5-4, the J call TRBJ2-7, with 9 bases that match TRBD1. Sequences were obtained from PBMCs or T cells enriched from blood (not recorded which). The source is a man under 40 who had recovered from COVID-19. The CDR3, as DNA: TGTGCCAGCAGCCAACAGGGGGCCTCCTACGAGCAGTACTTC. This codes for CASSQQGASYEQYF.